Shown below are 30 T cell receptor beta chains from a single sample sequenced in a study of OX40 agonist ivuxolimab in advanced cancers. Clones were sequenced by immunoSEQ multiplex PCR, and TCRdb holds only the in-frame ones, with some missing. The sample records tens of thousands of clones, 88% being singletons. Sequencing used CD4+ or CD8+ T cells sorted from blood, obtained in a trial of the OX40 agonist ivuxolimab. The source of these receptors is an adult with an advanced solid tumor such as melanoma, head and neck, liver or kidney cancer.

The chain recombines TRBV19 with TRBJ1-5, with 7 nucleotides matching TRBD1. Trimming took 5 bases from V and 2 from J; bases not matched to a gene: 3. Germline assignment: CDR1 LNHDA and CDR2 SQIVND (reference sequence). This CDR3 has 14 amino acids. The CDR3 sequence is CASSATGGNQPQHF. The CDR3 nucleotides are TGTGCCAGTAGTGCAACAGGGGGCAATCAGCCCCAGCATTTT.

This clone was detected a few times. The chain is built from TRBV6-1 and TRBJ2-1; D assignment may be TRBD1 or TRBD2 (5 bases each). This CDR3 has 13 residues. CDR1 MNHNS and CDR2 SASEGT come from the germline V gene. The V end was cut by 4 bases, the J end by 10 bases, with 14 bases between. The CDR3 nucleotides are TGTGCCAGCAGTGTAGTTCGGGACGGCGAGCAGTTCTTC. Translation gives CASSVVRDGEQFF.

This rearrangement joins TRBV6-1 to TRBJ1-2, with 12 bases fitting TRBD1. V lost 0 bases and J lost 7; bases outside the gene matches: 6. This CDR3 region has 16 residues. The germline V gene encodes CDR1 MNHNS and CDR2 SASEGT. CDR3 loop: CASSEAGTGGFSGYTF. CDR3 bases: TGTGCCAGCAGTGAAGCCGGGACAGGGGGCTTCAGTGGCTACACCTTC.

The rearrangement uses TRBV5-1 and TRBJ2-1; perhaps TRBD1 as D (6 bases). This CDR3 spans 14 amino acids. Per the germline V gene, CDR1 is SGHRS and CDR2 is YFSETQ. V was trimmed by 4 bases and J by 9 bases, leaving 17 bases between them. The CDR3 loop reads CASSPTGTWGEQFF. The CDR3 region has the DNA TGCGCCAGCAGCCCCACCGGGACATGGGGTGAGCAGTTCTTC.

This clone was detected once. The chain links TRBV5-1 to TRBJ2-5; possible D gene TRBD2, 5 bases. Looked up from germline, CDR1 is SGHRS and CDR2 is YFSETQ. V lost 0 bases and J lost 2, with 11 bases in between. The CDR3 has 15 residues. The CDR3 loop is CASSLAPGDQETQYF. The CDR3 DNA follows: TGCGCCAGCAGCTTGGCACCCGGGGATCAAGAGACCCAGTACTTC.

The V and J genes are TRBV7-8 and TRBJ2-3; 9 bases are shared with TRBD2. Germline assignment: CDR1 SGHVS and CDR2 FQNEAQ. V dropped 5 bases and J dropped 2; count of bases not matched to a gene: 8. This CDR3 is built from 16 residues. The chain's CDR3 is CASSVRLAEVTDTQYF. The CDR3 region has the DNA TGTGCCAGCAGCGTCAGACTAGCGGAAGTCACAGATACGCAGTATTTT.

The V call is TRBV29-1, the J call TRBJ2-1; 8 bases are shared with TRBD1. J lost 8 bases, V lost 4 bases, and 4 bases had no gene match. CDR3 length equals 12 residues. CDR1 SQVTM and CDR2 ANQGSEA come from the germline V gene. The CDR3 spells CSVGQGSDEQFF. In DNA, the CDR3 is TGCAGCGTTGGACAGGGGTCCGATGAGCAGTTCTTC.

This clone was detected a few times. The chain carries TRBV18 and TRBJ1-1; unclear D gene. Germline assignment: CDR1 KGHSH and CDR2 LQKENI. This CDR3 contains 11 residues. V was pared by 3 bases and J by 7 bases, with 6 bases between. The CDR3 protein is CASSPRDEAFF. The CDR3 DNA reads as TGTGCCAGCTCACCCCGGGATGAAGCTTTCTTT.

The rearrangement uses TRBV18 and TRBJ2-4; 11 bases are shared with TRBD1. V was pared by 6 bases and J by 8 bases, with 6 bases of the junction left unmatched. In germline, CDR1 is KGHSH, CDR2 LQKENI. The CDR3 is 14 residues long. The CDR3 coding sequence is TGTGCCAGCTCTCCGGGACAGGGGGTGGACATTCAGTACTTC. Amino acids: CASSPGQGVDIQYF.

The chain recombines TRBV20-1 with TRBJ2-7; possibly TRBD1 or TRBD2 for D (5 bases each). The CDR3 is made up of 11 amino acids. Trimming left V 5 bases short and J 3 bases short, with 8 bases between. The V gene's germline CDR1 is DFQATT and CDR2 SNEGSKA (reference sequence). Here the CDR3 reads CSARGRYEQYF. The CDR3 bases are TGCAGTGCTCGGGGCCGCTACGAGCAGTACTTC.

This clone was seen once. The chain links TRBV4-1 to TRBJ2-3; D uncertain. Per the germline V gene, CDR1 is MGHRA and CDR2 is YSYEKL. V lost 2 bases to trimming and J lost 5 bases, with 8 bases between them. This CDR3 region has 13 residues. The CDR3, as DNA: TGCGCCAGCAGCCAACCGGGTGTAGATACGCAGTATTTT. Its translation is CASSQPGVDTQYF.

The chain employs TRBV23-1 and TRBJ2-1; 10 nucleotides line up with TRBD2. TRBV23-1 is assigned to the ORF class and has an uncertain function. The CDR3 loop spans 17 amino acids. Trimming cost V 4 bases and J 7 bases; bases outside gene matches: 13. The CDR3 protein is CASSPQIGLAAENEQFF. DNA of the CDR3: TGCGCCAGCAGTCCCCAGATCGGACTAGCGGCTGAAAATGAGCAGTTCTTC.

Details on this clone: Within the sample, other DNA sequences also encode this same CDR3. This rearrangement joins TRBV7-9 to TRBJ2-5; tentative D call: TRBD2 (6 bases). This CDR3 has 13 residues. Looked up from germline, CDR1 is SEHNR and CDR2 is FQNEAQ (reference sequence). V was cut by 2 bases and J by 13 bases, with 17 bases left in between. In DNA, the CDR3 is TGTGCCAGCAGCTTAACTACAGCTAGCGCCGGGTACTTC. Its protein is CASSLTTASAGYF.

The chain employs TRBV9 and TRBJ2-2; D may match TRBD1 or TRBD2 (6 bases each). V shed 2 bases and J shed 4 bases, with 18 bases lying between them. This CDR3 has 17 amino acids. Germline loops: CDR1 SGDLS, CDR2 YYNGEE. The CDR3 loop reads CASSVGTGTWGTGELFF. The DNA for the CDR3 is TGTGCCAGCAGCGTTGGTACAGGGACTTGGGGCACCGGGGAGCTGTTTTTT. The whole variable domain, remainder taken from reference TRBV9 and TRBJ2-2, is DSGVTQTPKHLITATGQRVTLRCSPRSGDLSVYWYQQSLDQGLQFLIQYYNGEERAKGNILERFSAQQFPDLHSELNLSSLELGDSALYFCASSVGTGTWGTGELFFGEGSRLTVL.

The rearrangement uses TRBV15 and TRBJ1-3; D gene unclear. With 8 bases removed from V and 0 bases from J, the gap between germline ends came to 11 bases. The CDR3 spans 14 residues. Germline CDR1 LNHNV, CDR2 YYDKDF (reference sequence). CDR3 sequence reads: CATRLGHSGNTIYF. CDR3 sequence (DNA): TGTGCCACCCGTCTAGGCCACTCTGGAAACACCATATATTTT.

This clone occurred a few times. This CDR3 is CASSPGGEQETQYF. In DNA, the CDR3 is TGTGCCAGCAGCCCCGGAGGCGAACAAGAGACCCAGTACTTC. This sequence joins TRBV7-9 and TRBJ2-5, with TRBD2 as a possible D gene (5 bases). Germline CDR1 is SEHNR and CDR2 is FQNEAQ (reference sequence). The V gene lost 5 bases and the J gene lost 2 bases, with 12 bases spanning the gap. The CDR3 extends over 14 amino acids.

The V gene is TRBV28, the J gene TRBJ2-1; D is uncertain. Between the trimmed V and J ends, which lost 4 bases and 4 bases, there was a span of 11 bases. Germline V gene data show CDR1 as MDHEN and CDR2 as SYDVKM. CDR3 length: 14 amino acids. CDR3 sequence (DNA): TGTGCCAGCAGTTCCCCTCTTCAGTACAATGAGCAGTTCTTC. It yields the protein CASSSPLQYNEQFF.

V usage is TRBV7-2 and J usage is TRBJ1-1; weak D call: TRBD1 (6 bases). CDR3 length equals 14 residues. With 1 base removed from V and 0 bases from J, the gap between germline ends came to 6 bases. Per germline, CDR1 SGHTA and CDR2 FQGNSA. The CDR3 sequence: CASSLGQVNTEAFF. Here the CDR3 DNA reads TGTGCCAGCAGCTTAGGACAGGTGAACACTGAAGCTTTCTTT.

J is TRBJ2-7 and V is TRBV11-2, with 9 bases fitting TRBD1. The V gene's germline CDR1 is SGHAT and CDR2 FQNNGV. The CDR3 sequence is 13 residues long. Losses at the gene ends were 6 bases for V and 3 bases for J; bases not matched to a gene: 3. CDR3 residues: CASRRQGGYEQYF. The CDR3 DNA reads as TGTGCCAGCAGGAGACAGGGGGGCTACGAGCAGTACTTC.

The CDR3: CASSQDQGTTSSYEQYF. CDR3 nucleotide sequence: TGTGCCAGCAGCCAAGATCAGGGGACAACGAGCTCCTACGAGCAGTACTTC. The V and J genes are TRBV4-2 and TRBJ2-7, with TRBD1 as a possible D gene (6 bases). Trimming removed 0 bases from V and 0 bases from J, with 15 bases in between. The CDR3 is 17 residues long. CDR1 is LGHNA, CDR2 YNFKEQ, per germline.

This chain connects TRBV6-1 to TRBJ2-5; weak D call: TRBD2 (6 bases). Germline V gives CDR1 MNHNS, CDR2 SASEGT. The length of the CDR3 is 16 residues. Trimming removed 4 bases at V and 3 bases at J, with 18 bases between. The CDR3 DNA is TGTGCCAGCAGTGCCCTTAGCGTGGGGGGAAAAGAGACCCAGTACTTC. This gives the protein CASSALSVGGKETQYF.

DNA for the CDR3: TGTGCCAGCAGCCTACAAAGCTACCGCACTGAAGCTTTCTTT. Its protein is CASSLQSYRTEAFF. The chain joins TRBV6-6 to TRBJ1-1; D is unclear. Trimming cost V 6 bases and J 4 bases, with 15 bases left between them. The CDR3 totals 14 residues. CDR1 is MNHNY and CDR2 is SVGAGI in the germline V gene (reference sequence).

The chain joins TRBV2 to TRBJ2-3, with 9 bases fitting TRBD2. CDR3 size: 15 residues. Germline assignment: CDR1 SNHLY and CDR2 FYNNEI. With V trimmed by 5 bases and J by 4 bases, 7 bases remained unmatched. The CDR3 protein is CASSPLAGAADTQYF. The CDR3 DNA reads TGTGCCAGCAGTCCTTTAGCGGGAGCCGCAGATACGCAGTATTTT. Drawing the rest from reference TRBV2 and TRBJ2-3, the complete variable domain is EPEVTQTPSHQVTQMGQEVILRCVPISNHLYFYWYRQILGQKVEFLVSFYNNEISEKSEIFDDQFSVERPDGSNFTLKIRSTKLEDSAMYFCASSPLAGAADTQYFGPGTRLTVL.

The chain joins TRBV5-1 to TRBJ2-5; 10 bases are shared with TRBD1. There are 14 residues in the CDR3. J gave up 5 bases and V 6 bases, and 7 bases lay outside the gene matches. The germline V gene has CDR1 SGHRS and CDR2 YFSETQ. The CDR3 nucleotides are TGCGCCAGCACCCGGGACAGGGGATTGGAGACCCAGTACTTC. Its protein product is CASTRDRGLETQYF.

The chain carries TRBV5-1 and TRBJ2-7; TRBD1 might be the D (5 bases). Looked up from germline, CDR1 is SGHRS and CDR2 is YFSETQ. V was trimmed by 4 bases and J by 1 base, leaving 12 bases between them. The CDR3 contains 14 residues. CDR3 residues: CASSAAPGSYEQYF. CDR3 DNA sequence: TGCGCCAGCAGCGCGGCTCCAGGGTCCTACGAGCAGTACTTC.

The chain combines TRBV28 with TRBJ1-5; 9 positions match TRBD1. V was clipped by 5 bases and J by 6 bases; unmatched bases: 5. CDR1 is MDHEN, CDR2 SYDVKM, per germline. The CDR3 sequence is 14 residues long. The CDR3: CASSRQTGGQPQHF. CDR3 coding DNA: TGTGCCAGCAGTCGTCAGACAGGGGGTCAGCCCCAGCATTTT. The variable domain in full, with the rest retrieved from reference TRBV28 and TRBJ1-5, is DVKVTQSSRYLVKRTGEKVFLECVQDMDHENMFWYRQDPGLGLRLIYFSYDVKMKEKGDIPEGYSVSREKKERFSLILESASTNQTSMYLCASSRQTGGQPQHFGDGTRLSIL.

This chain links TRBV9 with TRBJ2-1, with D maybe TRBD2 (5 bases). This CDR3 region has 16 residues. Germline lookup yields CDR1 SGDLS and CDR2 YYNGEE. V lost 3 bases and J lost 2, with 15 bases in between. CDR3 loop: CASSAGVSAAYNEQFF. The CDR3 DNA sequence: TGTGCCAGCAGCGCCGGGGTCTCAGCTGCCTACAATGAGCAGTTCTTC.

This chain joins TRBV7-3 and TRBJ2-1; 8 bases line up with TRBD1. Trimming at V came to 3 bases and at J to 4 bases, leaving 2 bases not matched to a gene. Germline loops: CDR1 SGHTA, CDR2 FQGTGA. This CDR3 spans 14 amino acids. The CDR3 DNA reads TGTGCCAGCAGCTTGGGGACAGGATACAATGAGCAGTTCTTC. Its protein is CASSLGTGYNEQFF.

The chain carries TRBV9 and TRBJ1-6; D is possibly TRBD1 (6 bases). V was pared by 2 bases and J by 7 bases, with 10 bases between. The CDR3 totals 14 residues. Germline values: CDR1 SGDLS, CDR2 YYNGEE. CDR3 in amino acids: CASSVSGANSPLHF. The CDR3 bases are TGTGCCAGCAGCGTTTCAGGGGCAAATTCACCCCTCCACTTT.

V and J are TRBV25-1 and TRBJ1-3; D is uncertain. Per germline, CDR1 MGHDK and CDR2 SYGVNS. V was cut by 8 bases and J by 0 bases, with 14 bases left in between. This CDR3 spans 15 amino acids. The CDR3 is CASGNSGISGNTIYF. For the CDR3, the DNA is TGTGCCAGCGGGAACAGTGGGATCTCTGGAAACACCATATATTTT.